The 31 T cell receptor beta chains below come from one sample, sequenced in a study of blood T cell repertoires in COVID-19. Profiled with immunoSEQ multiplex PCR; TCRdb holds only in-frame clones, not every one. This repertoire shows over 200,000 clones, 90% to 95% found once; its top ten account for 0.7% to 0.85%. The sequencing input was peripheral blood. The receptors here all came from a man in his 60s with COVID-19, enrolled during active disease.

The V call is TRBV6-2 or TRBV6-3, the J call TRBJ2-7; a weak D match, TRBD2 (5 bases). The CDR3 loop spans 15 amino acids. Germline V gene sequence: CDR1 MNHEY, CDR2 SVGEGT. Trimming took off 4 bases at V and 3 bases at J, with 16 bases between the two ends. The CDR3 DNA reads TGTGCCAGCAGTTCCAGTACTAGGACGATCTACGAGCAGTACTTC. Protein sequence: CASSSSTRTIYEQYF.

The rearrangement links TRBV19 to TRBJ2-7; maybe TRBD2 (5 bases). The CDR3 extends over 13 amino acids. The V gene lost 8 bases and the J gene lost 5 bases, with 16 bases spanning the gap. The germline V gene encodes CDR1 LNHDA and CDR2 SQIVND (reference sequence). The CDR3 is CASSRVKGNEQYF. CDR3 bases: TGTGCCAGTTCGAGGGTGAAGGGAAACGAGCAGTACTTC.

This chain links TRBV12-3 or TRBV12-4 with TRBJ1-4, with D possibly being TRBD1 (6 bases). The CDR3 runs 11 residues. V shed 7 bases and J shed 7 bases, with 7 bases lying between them. CDR3 protein: CASTGAEKLFF. The CDR3 coding sequence is TGTGCCAGCACAGGGGCTGAAAAACTGTTTTTT.

The chain combines TRBV6-5 with TRBJ2-2, with D uncertain. Germline loops: CDR1 MNHEY, CDR2 SVGAGI. Trimming took off 2 bases at V and 1 base at J, with 5 bases between the two ends. The CDR3 spans 14 residues. CDR3 region: CASSYHVNTGELFF. CDR3 nucleotide sequence: TGTGCCAGCAGTTACCATGTGAACACCGGGGAGCTGTTTTTT.

The genes are TRBV9 and TRBJ2-2; D may be TRBD2 (6 bases). The germline V gene has CDR1 SGDLS and CDR2 YYNGEE. The germline V and J ends were trimmed by 1 base and 7 bases, with 11 bases remaining between them. The CDR3 has 14 amino acids. CDR3 bases: TGTGCCAGCAGCGTAAAGGAGGGTATCGGGGAGCTGTTTTTT. Amino acid sequence: CASSVKEGIGELFF.

This chain uses TRBV10-3 with TRBJ2-7; tentative D call: TRBD2 (6 bases). CDR1 is ENHRY and CDR2 is SYGVKD in the germline V gene. Between the trimmed V and J ends, which lost 0 bases and 6 bases, there was a span of 12 bases. This CDR3 has 14 residues. CDR3 nucleotides: TGTGCCATCAGTGAGTCTGCGGGATCCCGCGAGCAGTACTTC. This encodes CAISESAGSREQYF.

The rearrangement joins TRBV6-5 to TRBJ2-2, with 11 bases aligning to TRBD2. In germline, CDR1 is MNHEY, CDR2 SVGAGI. The CDR3 totals 14 residues. Losses at the gene ends were 10 bases for V and 4 bases for J; bases not matched to a gene: 5. In DNA form, the CDR3 reads TGTGCCACTTCGGGACTAGCGGTCACCGGGGAGCTGTTTTTT. Translating gives CATSGLAVTGELFF.

V gene TRBV3-1 (or the pseudogene TRBV3-2) combines with J gene TRBJ2-3; weak D call: TRBD2 (6 bases). The length of the CDR3 is 15 residues. Trimming shortened V by 4 bases and J by 1 base, and 12 bases separated the two germline ends. Germline V gene lookup returns CDR1 LGHDT and CDR2 YNNKEL (reference sequence). The DNA of the CDR3 is TGTGCCAGCAGCCGGGACTGGGGAGGCACAGATACGCAGTATTTT. Residues: CASSRDWGGTDTQYF.

The chain joins TRBV5-1 to TRBJ2-3; 8 nucleotides agree with TRBD1. Germline V gives CDR1 SGHRS, CDR2 YFSETQ. With V trimmed by 3 bases and J by 4 bases, 13 bases remained unmatched. The CDR3 loop spans 17 amino acids. The CDR3 here is CASSWTGRQSAADTQYF. CDR3 sequence (DNA): TGCGCCAGCAGCTGGACAGGGAGGCAGTCGGCGGCAGATACGCAGTATTTT.

The V gene is TRBV7-2, the J gene TRBJ2-1; 10 bases match TRBD2. The CDR3 totals 14 residues. CDR1 SGHTA and CDR2 FQGNSA come from the germline V gene. Trimming at V came to 7 bases and at J to 4 bases, leaving 4 bases not matched to a gene. CDR3 protein: CASTWGLAYNEQFF. The CDR3 DNA is TGTGCCAGCACCTGGGGACTAGCGTACAATGAGCAGTTCTTC.

V and J are TRBV18 and TRBJ2-7, with D possibly TRBD2 on 6 matching bases. V lost 2 bases to trimming and J lost 1 base, with 6 bases between them. Germline CDR1 is KGHSH and CDR2 is LQKENI. The CDR3 runs 13 residues. Here the CDR3 DNA reads TGTGCCAGCTCACCAGCGGGGTCCTACGAGCAGTACTTC. It encodes CASSPAGSYEQYF.

The CDR3 reads CASSPPQDISYEQYF. The CDR3 DNA reads TGTGCCAGCTCACCTCCTCAGGACATCTCCTACGAGCAGTACTTC. The chain couples TRBV18 to TRBJ2-7, with D perhaps matching TRBD1 (5 bases). This CDR3 region has 15 residues. Germline CDR1 and CDR2: KGHSH and LQKENI. The ends were cut back, 3 bases at V and 0 bases at J, with 12 bases in the middle.

Here the CDR3 DNA reads TGTGCCAGCAGCCTTGGACTAGCGGGGTCGGGCTACAATGAGCAGTTCTTC. Protein product: CASSLGLAGSGYNEQFF. The V and J genes are TRBV11-2 and TRBJ2-1; TRBD2 matches at 12 bases. There are 17 residues in the CDR3. The junction had 8 bases not matched to a gene; V was cut back by 5 bases and J by 3 bases. Germline V CDR1 and CDR2: SGHAT, FQNNGV.

V is TRBV25-1 and J is TRBJ2-1; 8 nucleotides agree with TRBD2. V trimming: 7 bases; J trimming: 1 base; junction bases outside the gene matches: 9. The germline CDR1 and CDR2 sequences are MGHDK and SYGVNS. This CDR3 comprises 16 residues. As DNA, the CDR3 is TGTGCCAGCACCGATCGGGCTAGCGGGTCCTACAATGAGCAGTTCTTC. Translating gives CASTDRASGSYNEQFF.

This sequence joins TRBV3-1 (or the pseudogene TRBV3-2) and TRBJ2-3, with 9 bases matching TRBD1. V shed 5 bases, J shed 4 bases, and the junction held 7 bases outside the gene matches. The CDR3 has 15 amino acids. Germline V gene data show CDR1 as LGHDT and CDR2 as YNNKEL (reference sequence). CDR3 protein: CASSSRDRVSDTQYF. DNA of the CDR3: TGTGCCAGCAGCTCTCGGGACAGGGTGTCAGATACGCAGTATTTT.

This clone appeared a single time. CDR3 nucleotides: TGCGCCAGCAGCCAAGGACACGGGACAGGTAGGTATCAGCCCCAGCATTTT. Its translation is CASSQGHGTGRYQPQHF. The chain joins TRBV4-1 to TRBJ1-5, with TRBD1 matching over 8 bases. The CDR3 runs to 17 residues. The V and J ends lost 1 base and 5 bases, in that order; junction bases with no gene match: 10. Germline V gene lookup returns CDR1 MGHRA and CDR2 YSYEKL.

This clone was seen a single time. This chain connects TRBV9 to TRBJ2-7; 8 bases align to TRBD1. This CDR3 has 16 residues. CDR1 SGDLS and CDR2 YYNGEE come from the germline V gene. V trimming: 3 bases; J trimming: 2 bases; junction bases outside the gene matches: 10. The CDR3 is CASSDGTRDRPYEQYF. The CDR3 DNA is TGTGCCAGCAGCGACGGAACCCGGGACAGGCCCTACGAGCAGTACTTC.

The gene calls are TRBV5-1 and TRBJ1-4; D gene unclear. CDR1 and CDR2 from the germline V gene are SGHRS and YFSETQ. V lost 0 bases and J 4 bases, leaving 7 bases between the germline ends. CDR3 length: 14 residues. CDR3: CASSLGHGNEKLFF. The CDR3, as DNA: TGCGCCAGCAGCTTGGGTCACGGTAATGAAAAACTGTTTTTT. The full variable domain, rest sourced from reference TRBV5-1 and TRBJ1-4, is KAGVTQTPRYLIKTRGQQVTLSCSPISGHRSVSWYQQTPGQGLQFLFEYFSETQRNKGNFPGRFSGRQFSNSRSEMNVSTLELGDSALYLCASSLGHGNEKLFFGSGTQLSVL.

Turning to this clone: Other nucleotide sequences from this sample produce the same CDR3. J is TRBJ2-3 and V is TRBV12-3 or TRBV12-4; D might be TRBD2 (5 bases). V was shortened by 5 bases and J by 6 bases, with 9 bases between the two germline ends. This CDR3 has 12 amino acids. The CDR3 sequence: CASSPRGDTQYF. The CDR3 DNA reads as TGTGCCAGCAGTCCCCGAGGGGATACGCAGTATTTT.

The chain combines TRBV19 with TRBJ1-3; 8 bases agree with TRBD1. The V gene's germline CDR1 is LNHDA and CDR2 SQIVND (reference sequence). CDR3 length equals 15 residues. Trimming took 9 bases from V and 0 from J; bases not matched to a gene: 7. The CDR3, as DNA: TGTGCCAGCACGACAGGGGCAGCCTCTGGAAACACCATATATTTT. This sequence encodes CASTTGAASGNTIYF.

This sequence joins TRBV19 and TRBJ1-5; the D gene is possibly TRBD1 (5 bases). From germline, CDR1 is LNHDA and CDR2 SQIVND (reference sequence). This CDR3 comprises 14 residues. The germline V and J ends were trimmed by 11 bases and 2 bases, with 16 bases remaining between them. CDR3 nucleotide sequence: TGTGCCGTCTCGGGGGTTGGTGGCAATCAGCCCCAGCATTTT. It is translated as CAVSGVGGNQPQHF. Variable domain in full (rest from reference TRBV19 and TRBJ1-5): DGGITQSPKYLFRKEGQNVTLSCEQNLNHDAMYWYRQDPGQGLRLIYYSQIVNDFQKGDIAEGYSVSREKKESFPLTVTSAQKNPTAFYLCAVSGVGGNQPQHFGDGTRLSIL.

This clone was detected only once. The rearrangement joins TRBV6-2 or TRBV6-3 to TRBJ1-4; D is undetermined. Trimming pared 2 bases from V and 5 bases from J, leaving 12 bases between. Germline V CDR1 and CDR2: MNHEY, SVGEGT. CDR3 length equals 15 residues. The chain's CDR3 is CASSYRRSENEKLFF. The CDR3 nucleotides read TGTGCCAGCAGTTACCGGCGGTCAGAGAATGAAAAACTGTTTTTT.

The chain carries TRBV6-2 or TRBV6-3 and TRBJ2-7; 7 bases align to TRBD2. In germline, CDR1 is MNHEY, CDR2 SVGEGT. The CDR3 is made up of 15 amino acids. The V segment lost 2 bases and the J segment 9 bases; nucleotides outside the gene matches: 13. The CDR3 sequence is CASSYVTGGPLVQYF. The CDR3 region has the DNA TGTGCCAGCAGTTACGTCACGGGAGGCCCCCTGGTGCAGTACTTC.

The V and J genes are TRBV10-3 and TRBJ2-7; TRBD2 matches at 15 bases. Germline assignment: CDR1 ENHRY and CDR2 SYGVKD. V gave up 8 bases and J gave up 5 bases; unmatched junction bases: 13. The CDR3 has 17 amino acids. The CDR3 sequence: CAIADEGTSGRWNEQYF. The CDR3 DNA sequence: TGTGCCATCGCCGACGAGGGGACTAGCGGGAGGTGGAACGAGCAGTACTTC.

This clone was counted a single time. The genes are TRBV28 and TRBJ1-6, with D maybe TRBD1 (5 bases). The germline gives CDR1 MDHEN, CDR2 SYDVKM. V was pared by 1 base and J by 7 bases, with 11 bases between. The CDR3 length is 15 residues. This chain's CDR3 is CASSLYQGNNSPLHF. CDR3 coding DNA: TGTGCCAGCAGTTTATATCAGGGAAACAATTCACCCCTCCACTTT.

DNA of the CDR3: TGTGCCAGCAGCCAAGGGGCGAGCACCGGGGAGCTGTTTTTT. Amino acid sequence: CASSQGASTGELFF. This chain uses TRBV14 with TRBJ2-2; D unresolved. V was cut by 1 base and J by 4 bases, with 7 bases left in between. This CDR3 comprises 14 residues. Germline V gene lookup returns CDR1 SGHDN and CDR2 FVKESK. The whole variable domain, filled in from reference TRBV14 and TRBJ2-2, reads EAGVTQFPSHSVIEKGQTVTLRCDPISGHDNLYWYRRVMGKEIKFLLHFVKESKQDESGMPNNRFLAERTGGTYSTLKVQPAELEDSGVYFCASSQGASTGELFFGEGSRLTVL.

V usage is TRBV12-3 or TRBV12-4 and J usage is TRBJ2-7, with 7 bases aligning to TRBD2. Unmatched junction bases numbered 0, after V lost 6 bases and J lost 7 bases. This CDR3 has 10 amino acids. CDR3 region: CASRGGEQYF. CDR3 coding DNA: TGTGCCAGCAGGGGGGGGGAGCAGTACTTC.

On this clone itself: Other nucleotide sequences in the sample specify the same CDR3. The rearrangement uses TRBV6-5 and TRBJ1-2; 9 nucleotides align to TRBD1. The J segment lost 2 bases and the V segment lost 0 bases, leaving 1 base of the junction unmatched. This CDR3 has 15 residues. From germline, CDR1 is MNHEY and CDR2 SVGAGI. The CDR3 sequence: CASSYSGTGNYGYTF. CDR3 coding DNA: TGTGCCAGCAGTTACTCTGGGACAGGGAACTATGGCTACACCTTC.

The chain joins TRBV6-6 to TRBJ2-2; D might be TRBD2 (6 bases). V was shortened by 10 bases and J by 5 bases, with 14 bases between the two germline ends. CDR1 and CDR2 from the germline V gene are MNHNY and SVGAGI (reference sequence). The CDR3 extends over 13 amino acids. CDR3 sequence reads: CATKGGRTGELFF. The CDR3 region has the DNA TGTGCCACCAAGGGAGGTCGAACCGGGGAGCTGTTTTTT.

The genes are TRBV6-4 and TRBJ1-6; 8 bases are shared with TRBD1. Looked up from germline, CDR1 is MRHNA and CDR2 is SNTAGT. Unmatched junction bases numbered 9, after V lost 4 bases and J lost 10 bases. The CDR3 length is 15 residues. CDR3 nucleotides: TGTGCCAGCAGTGCCCGGACAGGGACGGGCTCACCCCTCCACTTT. Translation gives CASSARTGTGSPLHF.

The rearrangement uses TRBV6-2 or TRBV6-3 and TRBJ2-2; possibly TRBD1 for D (6 bases). The CDR3 runs to 13 residues. Germline values: CDR1 MNHEY, CDR2 SVGEGT. V was trimmed by 5 bases and J by 7 bases, leaving 11 bases between them. The CDR3 loop is CASSPQGNGELFF. As DNA, the CDR3 is TGTGCCAGCAGTCCACAGGGTAACGGGGAGCTGTTTTTT.